This passage covers 16 T cell receptor beta chains from one sample sequenced in a study of T-cell memory formation after mild COVID-19. MiXCR was run by TCRdb on the 5' RACE reads, yielding one entry per CDR3 protein. This sample yields roughly 300,000 distinct CDR3 sequences, of which 15% to 20% are seen a single time; roughly 25% belongs to the top ten. The sequenced material came from PBMCs or a T cell subset sorted from them (not recorded which). These TCRs come from a man aged 18-30 years who had mild COVID-19 (a few samples of this study predate the infection). Cell type and time point are not known.

This clonotype came up a few times. The genes are TRBV3-1 and TRBJ1-2; D gene uncertain. Germline lookup yields CDR1 LGHDT and CDR2 YNNKEL (reference sequence). The CDR3 length is 11 residues. Trimming left V 3 bases short and J 7 bases short, with 6 bases between. DNA of the CDR3: TGTGCCAGCAGCCACGTTTCTGGCTACACCTTC. Translating it yields CASSHVSGYTF.

This clonotype was found a few times. The chain couples TRBV12-3 or TRBV12-4 to TRBJ1-6; 9 bases are shared with TRBD1. This CDR3 region has 14 residues. V was clipped by 6 bases and J by 9 bases; unmatched bases: 6. The CDR3 here is CASSWGQGGSPLHF. CDR3 DNA: TGTGCCAGCAGCTGGGGACAGGGAGGTTCACCCCTCCACTTT.

J is TRBJ2-5 and V is TRBV9, with 8 bases aligning to TRBD2. Unmatched junction bases numbered 5, after V lost 2 bases and J lost 2 bases. The CDR3 is made up of 15 amino acids. CDR1 SGDLS and CDR2 YYNGEE come from the germline V gene. This CDR3 is CASSVYGGDQETQYF. The CDR3 DNA is TGTGCCAGCAGCGTTTACGGGGGGGATCAAGAGACCCAGTACTTC.

Only a few counts were recorded for this clonotype. This chain links TRBV7-2 with TRBJ2-7; 11 nucleotides match TRBD2. Germline lookup yields CDR1 SGHTA and CDR2 FQGNSA. The CDR3 has 15 residues. V lost 6 bases and J lost 3; bases outside the gene matches: 7. In DNA, the CDR3 is TGTGCCAGCAGTTCTTATAGCGGGGGGGTCTACGAGCAGTACTTC. This encodes CASSSYSGGVYEQYF.

This rearrangement joins TRBV6-6 to TRBJ1-1, with TRBD1 matching 7 bases. Germline CDR1 and CDR2: MNHNY and SVGAGI (reference sequence). The V and J ends lost 2 bases and 12 bases, in that order; junction bases with no gene match: 12. The CDR3 has 14 residues. This CDR3 reads CASSYQAQGGGTFF. In DNA, the CDR3 is TGTGCCAGCAGTTACCAAGCGCAAGGGGGCGGAACTTTCTTT.

There are a few counts of this clonotype. The chain is built from TRBV6-2 or TRBV6-3 and TRBJ1-5; 8 nucleotides match TRBD1. The V gene's germline CDR1 is MNHEY and CDR2 SVGEGT. Trimming at V came to 2 bases and at J to 6 bases, leaving 3 bases not matched to a gene. The CDR3 covers 14 residues. In DNA form, the CDR3 reads TGTGCCAGCAGTTACACGGACAGGGTTCAGCCCCAGCATTTT. Translating gives CASSYTDRVQPQHF.

There are a few counts of this clonotype. The chain carries TRBV6-1 and TRBJ1-1; TRBD1 aligns across 10 bases. Germline V CDR1 and CDR2: MNHNS, SASEGT. CDR3 length: 14 residues. Germline trimming cut 10 bases from V and 4 bases from J; bases unmatched to any gene: 9. CDR3: CATHPWDRGTEAFF. CDR3 in DNA: TGTGCCACTCATCCCTGGGACAGGGGCACTGAAGCTTTCTTT.

The J gene is TRBJ2-2, the V gene TRBV4-3; 7 nucleotides align to TRBD1. This CDR3 spans 15 amino acids. V shed 5 bases, J shed 5 bases, and the junction held 8 bases outside the gene matches. Per germline, CDR1 LGHNA and CDR2 YSLEER. CDR3: CASSNQLRGTGELFF. In DNA form, the CDR3 reads TGCGCCAGCAGCAACCAGCTCAGGGGGACCGGGGAGCTGTTTTTT.

This rearrangement joins TRBV11-1 to TRBJ2-3; tentative D call: TRBD2 (5 bases). Trimming removed 5 bases at V and 4 bases at J, with 10 bases between. CDR3 size: 13 residues. Germline CDR1 is SGHAT and CDR2 is FQDESV (reference sequence). Written as DNA, the CDR3 is TGTGCCAGCAGCAAGAGCGGCCCAGATACGCAGTATTTT. It is translated as CASSKSGPDTQYF. Full variable domain (rest looked up from reference TRBV11-1 and TRBJ2-3): EAEVAQSPRYKITEKSQAVAFWCDPISGHATLYWYRQILGQGPELLVQFQDESVVDDSQLPKDRFSAERLKGVDSTLKIQPAELGDSAMYLCASSKSGPDTQYFGPGTRLTVL.

This clonotype was recorded only once. This chain connects TRBV11-2 to TRBJ2-5; perhaps TRBD2 as D (6 bases). The ends were cut back, 5 bases at V and 5 bases at J, with 18 bases in the middle. The CDR3 is made up of 15 amino acids. The V gene's germline CDR1 is SGHAT and CDR2 FQNNGV. CDR3 DNA sequence: TGTGCCAGCAGCACCCAGCGGGCACAGGCGGAGACCCAGTACTTC. Translating gives CASSTQRAQAETQYF.

This clonotype was seen only a few times. V and J are TRBV6-6 and TRBJ2-7; D gene unclear. In germline, CDR1 is MNHNY, CDR2 SVGAGI (reference sequence). This CDR3 is built from 14 residues. V was shortened by 5 bases and J by 3 bases, with 14 bases between the two germline ends. Written as DNA, the CDR3 is TGTGCCAGCAGTACCCCGACACAAGTCTACGAGCAGTACTTC. Translating it yields CASSTPTQVYEQYF.

In its sample, this clonotype was seen a few times. The J gene is TRBJ2-3, the V gene TRBV7-2; 7 nucleotides line up with TRBD2. There are 13 residues in the CDR3. Germline CDR1 and CDR2: SGHTA and FQGNSA. V was clipped by 3 bases and J by 3 bases; unmatched bases: 0. CDR3 sequence (DNA): TGTGCCAGCAGCTTTAGCGGGACAGATACGCAGTATTTT. Its protein product is CASSFSGTDTQYF.

The V and J genes are TRBV6-2 or TRBV6-3 and TRBJ2-1; D unclear. V lost 6 bases, J lost 1 base, and 10 bases lay in between. Germline V gene sequence: CDR1 MNHEY, CDR2 SVGEGT. The CDR3 is made up of 14 amino acids. CDR3 DNA: TGTGCCAGCAGATTCGACCTTTCCTACAATGAGCAGTTCTTC. Its translation is CASRFDLSYNEQFF.

As DNA, the CDR3 is TGTGCCAGCAGTTATGGGAACCGGGACAGGGGTCCCGAGGAGCAGTTCTTC. It specifies CASSYGNRDRGPEEQFF. This chain links TRBV6-5 with TRBJ2-1; TRBD1 aligns across 10 bases. The CDR3 spans 17 residues. The J segment lost 10 bases and the V segment lost 3 bases, leaving 15 bases of the junction unmatched. CDR1 and CDR2 (germline): MNHEY, SVGAGI.

This clonotype was detected only a few times. The chain uses TRBV7-2 and TRBJ1-4; D may be TRBD1 (5 bases). The CDR3 has 15 amino acids. The V and J ends lost 2 bases and 5 bases respectively, with 12 bases between them. Germline CDR1 reads SGHTA; CDR2 reads FQGNSA. This chain's CDR3 is CASSLRPGSNEKLFF. The CDR3 DNA reads as TGTGCCAGCAGCTTAAGGCCAGGGTCAAATGAAAAACTGTTTTTT.

This clonotype was found many times. The chain combines TRBV9 with TRBJ2-1, with D unresolved. The CDR3 is 14 amino acids. Trimming took off 5 bases at V and 0 bases at J, with 9 bases between the two ends. The germline CDR1 and CDR2 sequences are SGDLS and YYNGEE. The DNA for the CDR3 is TGTGCCAGCAGTGAAAAGAGCTCCTACAATGAGCAGTTCTTC. Its protein is CASSEKSSYNEQFF. The full variable domain, its missing parts supplied by reference TRBV9 and TRBJ2-1, is DSGVTQTPKHLITATGQRVTLRCSPRSGDLSVYWYQQSLDQGLQFLIQYYNGEERAKGNILERFSAQQFPDLHSELNLSSLELGDSALYFCASSEKSSYNEQFFGPGTRLTVL.